Listed below are T cell receptor beta chains from one sample, sequenced in a study of early T cells in non-severe SARS-CoV-2 infection. TCRdb re-derived calls from the 5' RACE reads in MiXCR, one entry per CDR3 protein. The table lists 60,000 to 75,000 distinct CDR3 sequences, 10% to 12% of them singletons. The sample was whole blood, taken at baseline. These receptors were obtained from an adult who was a healthcare worker with PCR-confirmed SARS-CoV-2 infection or an uninfected control (not recorded which). Both conserved end residues are part of each CDR3. The D gene is left open where the match is weak. A clone size is listed for some rows: how often the clone was seen (once, few, many), or a class if it is expanded.

>-|few|TRBV2|TRBJ2-2
CASSGAGELFF
TGTGCCAGCAGTGGGGCCGGGGAGCTGTTTTTT
>-|many|TRBV5-1|TRBJ2-3
CASSLTRGSTDTQYF
TGCGCCAGCAGCCTCACAAGGGGTAGCACAGATACGCAGTATTTT
>-|few|TRBV5-5|TRBJ2-1
CASRPEGLLQFF
TGTGCCAGCAGACCCGAGGGGTTGTTACAGTTCTTC
>TRBD1|few|TRBV18|TRBJ1-4
CASSPAGGYEKLFF
TGTGCCAGCTCACCGGCAGGGGGCTATGAAAAACTGTTTTTT
>-|many|TRBV7-9|TRBJ1-1
CASSSGQSLTEAFF
TGTGCCAGCAGCTCCGGACAGAGCCTGACTGAAGCTTTCTTT
>-|-|TRBV29-1|TRBJ2-1
CSVDRFKRDEQFF
TGCAGCGTAGACAGATTCAAGAGGGATGAGCAGTTCTTC
>-|-|TRBV20-1|TRBJ2-5
CSARDYRSQMGTQYF
TGCAGTGCTAGAGATTACAGGTCCCAGATGGGGACCCAGTACTTC
>-|-|TRBV6-1|TRBJ2-5
CAGSAGTAGETQYF
TGTGCCGGATCGGCGGGGACCGCAGGAGAGACCCAGTACTTC
>-|many|TRBV27|TRBJ2-7
CASSSAYEQYF
TGTGCCAGCAGTTCCGCCTACGAGCAGTACTTC
>-|-|TRBV10-3|TRBJ2-5
CAISDIHGTQETQYF
TGTGCCATCAGTGATATCCACGGGACACAAGAGACCCAGTACTTC
>-|many|TRBV3-1|TRBJ2-7
CASSQVAGIEQYF
TGTGCCAGCAGCCAAGTTGCCGGGATCGAGCAGTACTTC
>TRBD2|-|TRBV4-1|TRBJ2-3
CASSQRDYSTDTQYF
TGCGCCAGCAGCCAGCGGGACTATAGCACAGATACGCAGTATTTT
>-|few|TRBV5-6|TRBJ1-1
CASSLLGQGNTEAFF
TGTGCCAGCAGCTTACTGGGGCAGGGGAACACTGAAGCTTTCTTT
>-|few|TRBV5-1|TRBJ2-1
CASTEYNEQFF
TGCGCCAGCACCGAATACAATGAGCAGTTCTTC
>-|few|TRBV6-1|TRBJ2-3
CASSVRTSTDTQYF
TGTGCCAGCAGTGTCAGGACAAGCACAGATACGCAGTATTTT
>-|-|TRBV4-3|TRBJ2-1
CASSQATGVGNNEQFF
TGCGCCAGCAGCCAAGCGACGGGAGTGGGGAACAATGAGCAGTTCTTC
>-|-|TRBV20-1|TRBJ2-5
CSARGGTHQETQYF
TGCAGTGCTAGGGGGGGAACGCACCAAGAGACCCAGTACTTC
>-|-|TRBV7-8|TRBJ2-5
CASSLDGLGGETQYF
TGTGCCAGCAGCTTAGATGGCTTAGGGGGAGAGACCCAGTACTTC
>-|-|TRBV20-1|TRBJ2-7
CSAGLSRYGQYF
TGCAGTGCCGGCCTCAGCCGCTACGGGCAGTACTTC
>-|few|TRBV7-8|TRBJ1-5
CASSFVTSYSNQPQHF
TGTGCCAGCAGCTTCGTTACCAGTTATAGCAATCAGCCCCAGCATTTT
>-|few|TRBV5-1|TRBJ2-1
CASSLEPPNRVQFF
TGCGCCAGCAGCTTGGAACCCCCGAACCGGGTGCAGTTCTTC
>TRBD2|many|TRBV7-3|TRBJ2-5
CASSPGLAGVQETQYF
TGTGCCAGCAGCCCAGGACTAGCGGGAGTTCAAGAGACCCAGTACTTC
>-|-|TRBV5-1|TRBJ1-1
CASSLKDTHTEAFF
TGCGCCAGCAGCTTGAAGGACACTCACACTGAAGCTTTCTTT
>TRBD2|-|TRBV20-1|TRBJ2-7
CSASSGSSYEQYF
TGCAGTGCTAGCAGCGGGAGCTCCTACGAGCAGTACTTC
>TRBD1|few|TRBV20-1|TRBJ1-6
CSAYRGQGSPLHF
TGCAGTGCTTACAGGGGGCAAGGTTCACCCCTCCACTTT
>TRBD1|many|TRBV5-4|TRBJ1-1
CASSLGQGRTEAFF
TGTGCCAGCAGCTTGGGACAGGGGCGAACTGAAGCTTTCTTT
>-|few|TRBV7-2|TRBJ1-3
CASSLDFGFSSGNTIYF
TGTGCCAGCAGCTTAGATTTCGGGTTTAGCTCTGGAAACACCATATATTTT
>TRBD1|-|TRBV9|TRBJ1-6
CASTYRGTYNSPLHF
TGTGCCAGCACCTACAGGGGAACCTATAATTCACCCCTCCACTTT
>TRBD2|-|TRBV4-2|TRBJ2-7
CASSQEGTSSYEQYF
TGTGCCAGCAGCCAAGAGGGGACTAGCTCCTACGAGCAGTACTTC
>-|many|TRBV7-6|TRBJ1-1
CASSLALGNEAFF
TGTGCCAGCAGCTTAGCGCTCGGCAATGAAGCTTTCTTT
>TRBD1|few|TRBV20-1|TRBJ2-5
CSANNLGQGETQYF
TGCAGTGCCAATAATTTGGGACAGGGAGAGACCCAGTACTTC
>TRBD1|many|TRBV13|TRBJ2-2
CASSITTGGTGELFF
TGTGCCAGCAGCATCACGACAGGGGGAACCGGGGAGCTGTTTTTT
>-|-|TRBV6-6|TRBJ2-1
CASHTSRGGTDNEQFF
TGTGCCAGCCACACCTCCCGGGGCGGAACCGACAATGAGCAGTTCTTC
>-|-|TRBV7-9|TRBJ2-7
CASSLETGRYAYEQYF
TGTGCCAGCAGCTTAGAAACAGGGAGATACGCCTACGAGCAGTACTTC
>TRBD2|few|TRBV5-5|TRBJ2-2
CASSGTSGVVITGELFF
TGTGCCAGCTCCGGGACTAGCGGGGTTGTGATCACCGGGGAGCTGTTTTTT
>-|many|TRBV19|TRBJ2-7
CASSTRQGLIHEQYF
TGTGCCAGTAGTACAAGGCAGGGGTTAATCCACGAGCAGTACTTC
>-|few|TRBV13|TRBJ1-2
CASSPGTRELYGYTF
TGTGCCAGCAGCCCGGGGACCCGGGAACTCTATGGCTACACCTTC
>-|-|TRBV6-1|TRBJ2-7
CASTGESHRQQYF
TGTGCCAGCACAGGGGAGTCCCACCGACAGCAGTACTTC
>-|many|TRBV4-2|TRBJ2-3
CASSPYGPDTQYF
TGTGCCAGCAGCCCCTACGGTCCAGATACGCAGTATTTT
>-|many|TRBV5-4|TRBJ2-5
CASSLYWGQETQYF
TGTGCCAGCAGCTTGTACTGGGGGCAAGAGACCCAGTACTTC
>-|-|TRBV12-3/TRBV12-4|TRBJ1-4
CASKRASTNEKLFF
TGTGCCAGCAAAAGGGCCTCAACTAATGAAAAACTGTTTTTT
>-|few|TRBV30|TRBJ1-1
CAWSVGGINTEAFF
TGTGCCTGGAGTGTGGGGGGAATAAACACTGAAGCTTTCTTT